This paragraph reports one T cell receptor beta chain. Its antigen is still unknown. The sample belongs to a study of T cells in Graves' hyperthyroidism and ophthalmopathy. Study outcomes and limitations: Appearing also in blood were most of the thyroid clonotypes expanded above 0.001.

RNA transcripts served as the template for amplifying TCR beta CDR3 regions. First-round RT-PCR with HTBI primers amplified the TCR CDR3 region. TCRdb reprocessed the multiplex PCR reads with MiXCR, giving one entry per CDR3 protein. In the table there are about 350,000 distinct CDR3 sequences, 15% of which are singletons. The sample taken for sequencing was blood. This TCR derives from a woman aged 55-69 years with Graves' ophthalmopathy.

CDR3 coding DNA: TGTGCCAGCAGCCCCCTTAACAGCGGGGGATACAATGAGCAGTTCTTC. Protein: CASSPLNSGGYNEQFF. This chain links TRBV7-3 with TRBJ2-1, with 8 bases that match TRBD2. Trimming cost V 5 bases and J 4 bases; bases outside gene matches: 10. The CDR3 covers 16 residues. The germline V gene has CDR1 SGHTA and CDR2 FQGTGA.